Presented here are 21 T cell receptor beta chains from one specimen sequenced in a study of early T cells in non-severe SARS-CoV-2 infection. MiXCR was run by TCRdb on the 5' RACE reads, yielding one entry per CDR3 protein. This sample has roughly 100,000 distinct CDR3 sequences, with roughly 13% found just once. The sequenced material came from whole blood. These receptors were collected from an adult who was a healthcare worker with PCR-confirmed SARS-CoV-2 infection or an uninfected control (not recorded which).

This clonotype was picked up many times. The CDR3 region has the DNA TGCAGCGTTGAAGATCTCAGGCGGGGTTCGGGCTATGGCTACACCTTC. It encodes CSVEDLRRGSGYGYTF. The chain joins TRBV29-1 to TRBJ1-2; no clear D gene. Germline assignment: CDR1 SQVTM and CDR2 ANQGSEA. The ends were cut back, 0 bases at V and 4 bases at J, with 18 bases in the middle. There are 16 residues in the CDR3.

This clonotype was observed at least ten times. This chain uses TRBV7-8 with TRBJ1-5; D not certain. Per the germline V gene, CDR1 is SGHVS and CDR2 is FQNEAQ. Trimming removed 1 base from V and 7 bases from J, with 14 bases in between. The CDR3 consists of 15 residues. CDR3 sequence: CASSLDHFKAQPQHF. CDR3 nucleotides: TGTGCCAGCAGCTTAGATCACTTTAAAGCACAGCCCCAGCATTTT.

This clonotype appeared a few times. This chain links TRBV14 with TRBJ1-1; the D is unclear. The CDR3 is made up of 13 amino acids. Germline-derived CDR1 and CDR2 are SGHDN and FVKESK. V gave up 3 bases and J gave up 7 bases, with 12 bases separating them. The CDR3 bases are TGTGCCAGCAGCCAGGGAACTGATAGTGAAGCTTTCTTT. Protein product: CASSQGTDSEAFF.

In its sample, this clonotype was seen many times. The genes are TRBV29-1 and TRBJ2-1, with D maybe TRBD1 (6 bases). Germline loops: CDR1 SQVTM, CDR2 ANQGSEA. The CDR3 loop spans 11 amino acids. Trimming took 6 bases from V and 6 from J, leaving 9 bases between them. CDR3 nucleotides: TGCAGCGTAGGGGACATCAATGAGCAGTTCTTC. Encoded protein: CSVGDINEQFF.

The table lists this clonotype with many counts. The genes are TRBV12-5 and TRBJ2-3; maybe TRBD2 (5 bases). CDR1 and CDR2 from the germline V gene are LGHNT and FRNRAP. The CDR3 consists of 16 residues. V dropped 4 bases and J dropped 2 bases, with 16 bases sitting between them. The CDR3 sequence: CASGSGISLNTDTQYF. CDR3 DNA sequence: TGTGCTAGTGGTTCCGGGATCTCCCTCAACACAGATACGCAGTATTTT.

This clonotype was seen repeatedly, ten times or more. The chain carries TRBV11-2 and TRBJ2-7, with D uncertain. V was cut by 5 bases and J by 5 bases, with 16 bases left in between. Germline V CDR1 and CDR2: SGHAT, FQNNGV. CDR3 size: 14 residues. In nucleotides, the CDR3 is TGTGCCAGCAGCCCGTTCGGCCTTGGGAACGAGCAGTACTTC. This sequence encodes CASSPFGLGNEQYF.

This clonotype has only a few counts. The chain links TRBV28 to TRBJ2-3; D not certain. This CDR3 is built from 12 residues. Trimming stripped 5 bases from V and 8 bases from J, with 11 bases between. CDR1 and CDR2 from the germline V gene are MDHEN and SYDVKM. CDR3 sequence reads: CASSIPAGTQYF. CDR3 coding DNA: TGTGCCAGCAGTATCCCCGCCGGTACGCAGTATTTT.

This clonotype was counted a few times. J is TRBJ2-3 and V is TRBV29-1; unclear D gene. CDR1 SQVTM and CDR2 ANQGSEA come from the germline V gene. Trimming left V 7 bases short and J 6 bases short, with 11 bases between. This CDR3 has 11 amino acids. The CDR3 DNA follows: TGCAGCGAAATGACCGCGGATACGCAGTATTTT. Residues: CSEMTADTQYF.

This clonotype has a count of ten or more. The rearrangement joins TRBV5-6 to TRBJ2-1; the match to TRBD2 covers 8 bases. From germline, CDR1 is SGHDT and CDR2 YYEEEE. The CDR3 has 16 residues. The junction had 10 bases not matched to a gene; V was cut back by 4 bases and J by 4 bases. The CDR3 DNA reads as TGTGCCAGCAGCGACCCTCTAGCGGGCCCATACAATGAGCAGTTCTTC. As protein: CASSDPLAGPYNEQFF.

This clonotype appeared many times. The V and J genes are TRBV18 and TRBJ2-1; either TRBD1 or TRBD2 may fit D (5 bases each). The CDR3 is 15 amino acids. V was clipped by 3 bases and J by 7 bases, with 16 bases between them. CDR1 is KGHSH and CDR2 is LQKENI in the germline V gene. Written as DNA, the CDR3 is TGTGCCAGCTCACCTAACGGGGCGGAGTTGAATGAGCAGTTCTTC. Translating gives CASSPNGAELNEQFF. The whole variable domain, remainder taken from reference TRBV18 and TRBJ2-1, is NAGVMQNPRHLVRRRGQEARLRCSPMKGHSHVYWYRQLPEEGLKFMVYLQKENIIDESGMPKERFSAEFPKEGPSILRIQQVVRGDSAAYFCASSPNGAELNEQFFGPGTRLTVL.

The chain couples TRBV7-2 to TRBJ1-2; 7 bases are shared with TRBD1. The ends lost 5 bases at V and 7 bases at J; junction bases unmatched: 7. The V gene's germline CDR1 is SGHTA and CDR2 FQGNSA. The CDR3 consists of 13 residues. CDR3 bases: TGTGCCAGCAGCGAAGACAGGGAGGCTGGCTACACCTTC. Residues: CASSEDREAGYTF. The full variable domain, in which reference TRBV7-2 and TRBJ1-2 provide the parts outside the CDR3, is GAGVSQSPSNKVTEKGKDVELRCDPISGHTALYWYRQSLGQGLEFLIYFQGNSAPDKSGLPSDRFSAERTGGSVSTLTIQRTQQEDSAVYLCASSEDREAGYTFGSGTRLTVV.

This clonotype was seen a few times. The gene calls are TRBV9 and TRBJ1-1; D gene unclear. The CDR3 length is 15 residues. V lost 4 bases and J lost 2, with 15 bases in between. Germline lookup yields CDR1 SGDLS and CDR2 YYNGEE. CDR3 sequence reads: CASSPAFRVNTEAFF. The CDR3 DNA sequence: TGTGCCAGCAGCCCTGCCTTCCGGGTTAACACTGAAGCTTTCTTT. Full variable domain (outside the CDR3, taken from reference TRBV9 and TRBJ1-1): DSGVTQTPKHLITATGQRVTLRCSPRSGDLSVYWYQQSLDQGLQFLIQYYNGEERAKGNILERFSAQQFPDLHSELNLSSLELGDSALYFCASSPAFRVNTEAFFGQGTRLTVV.

CDR3 residues: CASSRGRPGGGDTQYF. The CDR3 bases are TGTGCCAGCTCACGCGGAAGGCCAGGGGGCGGAGATACGCAGTATTTT. The gene calls are TRBV18 and TRBJ2-3, with TRBD1 matching over 8 bases. Germline V gene data show CDR1 as KGHSH and CDR2 as LQKENI. The V segment lost 4 bases and the J segment 5 bases; nucleotides outside the gene matches: 11. This CDR3 comprises 16 residues.

V gene TRBV5-4 combines with J gene TRBJ2-2; D may correspond to TRBD1 or TRBD2 (6 bases each). V lost 5 bases, J lost 3 bases, and 14 bases lay in between. The CDR3 length is 15 residues. Germline loops: CDR1 SGHNT, CDR2 YYREEE (reference sequence). The CDR3 DNA follows: TGTGCCAGCAGGTCTGGGGGGCCCGACACCGGGGAGCTGTTTTTT. It encodes CASRSGGPDTGELFF.

A few counts support this clonotype. The chain couples TRBV2 to TRBJ1-3, with D hard to call. Germline CDR1 reads SNHLY; CDR2 reads FYNNEI. The CDR3 extends over 15 amino acids. V was pared by 2 bases and J by 4 bases, with 12 bases between. CDR3 sequence reads: CASSELSRGGNTIYF. The CDR3 nucleotides are TGTGCCAGCAGTGAACTAAGTCGTGGCGGAAACACCATATATTTT. The variable domain in full, with the rest retrieved from reference TRBV2 and TRBJ1-3, is EPEVTQTPSHQVTQMGQEVILRCVPISNHLYFYWYRQILGQKVEFLVSFYNNEISEKSEIFDDQFSVERPDGSNFTLKIRSTKLEDSAMYFCASSELSRGGNTIYFGEGSWLTVV.

The chain combines TRBV5-1 with TRBJ2-4; 10 nucleotides line up with TRBD1. This CDR3 comprises 15 residues. The V and J ends lost 3 bases and 6 bases, in that order; junction bases with no gene match: 6. CDR1 is SGHRS and CDR2 is YFSETQ in the germline V gene. CDR3 in amino acids: CASSYGTGDANIQYF. As DNA, the CDR3 is TGCGCCAGCAGCTATGGGACAGGGGATGCAAACATTCAGTACTTC.

This clonotype was seen only a few times. This chain uses TRBV27 with TRBJ2-3, with 9 bases lining up with TRBD1. The CDR3 spans 15 residues. Germline V gene lookup returns CDR1 MNHEY and CDR2 SMNVEV (reference sequence). The V and J ends lost 5 bases and 3 bases, in that order; junction bases with no gene match: 6. The CDR3 nucleotides read TGTGCCAGCAGTGGACAGGGGACAAGGACAGATACGCAGTATTTT. It specifies CASSGQGTRTDTQYF.

Concerning this clonotype itself: Possible read error: a much larger clone is one base away. The V gene is TRBV20-1, the J gene TRBJ2-7; D might be TRBD2 (6 bases). Germline CDR1 DFQATT, CDR2 SNEGSKA (reference sequence). This CDR3 region has 13 residues. Written as DNA, the CDR3 is TGCAGTGCCCGAAGGCTAGCGTCCTGCGAGCAGTACTTC. Its protein is CSARRLASCEQYF.

This clonotype appeared many times. CDR3 nucleotides: TGCAGTGCCCCTGGGACTAGCGGGGGGACGCGGACCCAGTACTTC. Its protein product is CSAPGTSGGTRTQYF. The V gene is TRBV20-1, the J gene TRBJ2-5, with 15 bases lining up with TRBD2. Germline values: CDR1 DFQATT, CDR2 SNEGSKA (reference sequence). V gave up 6 bases and J gave up 7 bases; unmatched junction bases: 9. The CDR3 length is 15 residues.

The chain has TRBV20-1 and TRBJ1-5; D call uncertain. Germline V CDR1 and CDR2: DFQATT, SNEGSKA (reference sequence). The CDR3 length is 14 residues. The CDR3 protein is CSAFADQGNQPQHF. The CDR3 DNA reads TGCAGCGCCTTCGCTGATCAGGGCAATCAGCCCCAGCATTTT.

The gene calls are TRBV27 and TRBJ2-1; D unresolved. There are 9 residues in the CDR3. CDR1 MNHEY and CDR2 SMNVEV come from the germline V gene (reference sequence). V lost 8 bases and J 8 bases, leaving 4 bases between the germline ends. CDR3 protein: CASDYEQFF. CDR3 nucleotides: TGTGCCAGCGACTATGAGCAGTTCTTC.